The 24 T cell receptor beta chains below come from one sample, sequenced in a study of cytomegalovirus exposure and HLA in healthy donors. PCR primers comprised 60 Vbeta and 13 Jbeta primers. The assay was immunoSEQ multiplex PCR, and TCRdb's table has in-frame clones only and misses some. The sample has some 84,000 clones, more than 50% seen once. Sample: PBMCs. Source of these receptors: a woman aged 40-49 years in good health and CMV-seropositive.

This sequence joins TRBV19 and TRBJ2-1; the match to TRBD1 covers 8 bases. The CDR3 extends over 15 amino acids. The V gene end was trimmed by 1 base and the J gene end by 2 bases; junction bases not matched to a gene: 1. Germline CDR1 and CDR2: LNHDA and SQIVND (reference sequence). The CDR3 DNA reads TGTGCCAGTAGTATAGGGACAGGGCCCTACAATGAGCAGTTCTTC. It yields the protein CASSIGTGPYNEQFF.

V is TRBV28 and J is TRBJ1-2; possible D gene TRBD1, 6 bases. The V end was cut by 4 bases, the J end by 4 bases, with 13 bases between. Germline CDR1 and CDR2: MDHEN and SYDVKM. The CDR3 has 14 amino acids. As DNA, the CDR3 is TGTGCCAGCAGTTGGACAGCTAAAAGCTATGGCTACACCTTC. This sequence encodes CASSWTAKSYGYTF.

The chain combines TRBV18 with TRBJ2-7; the match to TRBD1 covers 10 bases. The CDR3 has 15 amino acids. The junction had 5 bases not matched to a gene; V was cut back by 2 bases and J by 4 bases. The germline gives CDR1 KGHSH, CDR2 LQKENI. The CDR3 is CASSPDRGRVYEQYF. CDR3 nucleotide sequence: TGTGCCAGCTCACCAGACAGGGGGCGAGTGTACGAGCAGTACTTC.

This clone was observed once. At one end the junction does not follow the germline gene, possibly because of a read error. The chain combines TRBV11-2 with TRBJ1-1; D is unresolved. The germline CDR1 and CDR2 sequences are SGHAT and FQNNGV. CDR3 length: 13 amino acids. The CDR3 region is CASSPSMNAEAFF. In DNA form, the CDR3 reads TGTGCCAGCAGCCCGAGTATGAACGCTGAAGCTTTCTTT.

This sequence joins TRBV19 and TRBJ2-7, with 13 positions matching TRBD2. V was clipped by 6 bases and J by 2 bases; unmatched bases: 19. This CDR3 is 20 amino acids long. Germline V CDR1 and CDR2: LNHDA, SQIVND (reference sequence). This CDR3 reads CASSPGQPGLAGSYTYEQYF. In DNA, the CDR3 is TGTGCCAGTAGCCCGGGACAGCCGGGACTAGCGGGATCCTATACCTACGAGCAGTACTTC.

V is TRBV2 and J is TRBJ1-2; TRBD1 agrees at 11 bases. J lost 4 bases, V lost 7 bases, and 8 bases had no gene match. Germline CDR1 is SNHLY and CDR2 is FYNNEI. The CDR3 runs 15 residues. CDR3 loop: CASTLRTGGSYGYTF. Written as DNA, the CDR3 is TGTGCCAGCACCCTTCGGACAGGGGGCAGCTATGGCTACACCTTC.

The chain carries TRBV27 and TRBJ2-1; 7 bases fit TRBD2. This CDR3 has 14 amino acids. Per germline, CDR1 MNHEY and CDR2 SMNVEV (reference sequence). V was clipped by 7 bases and J by 8 bases; unmatched bases: 11. CDR3 protein: CASMGGRALHEQFF. CDR3 bases: TGTGCCAGCATGGGGGGGAGGGCCTTGCATGAGCAGTTCTTC.

V is TRBV5-6 and J is TRBJ2-5, with 9 bases that match TRBD2. The CDR3 loop spans 15 amino acids. The germline V gene encodes CDR1 SGHDT and CDR2 YYEEEE. Unmatched junction bases numbered 5, after V lost 0 bases and J lost 5 bases. Here the CDR3 DNA reads TGTGCCAGCAGCTTGGGTAGCGGGAGTGGTGAGACCCAGTACTTC. Encoded protein: CASSLGSGSGETQYF.

The V and J genes are TRBV7-8 and TRBJ1-4, with D possibly being TRBD1 (5 bases). CDR1 and CDR2 (germline): SGHVS, FQNEAQ. V shed 3 bases and J shed 0 bases, with 11 bases lying between them. This CDR3 spans 16 amino acids. CDR3 bases: TGTGCCAGCAGCTTCACAGGAACCGCAACTAATGAAAAACTGTTTTTT. It yields the protein CASSFTGTATNEKLFF. Full variable domain (outside the CDR3, taken from reference TRBV7-8 and TRBJ1-4): GAGVSQSPRYKVAKRGQDVALRCDPISGHVSLFWYQQALGQGPEFLTYFQNEAQLDKSGLPSDRFFAERPEGSVSTLKIQRTQQEDSAVYLCASSFTGTATNEKLFFGSGTQLSVL.

The chain is built from TRBV28 and TRBJ2-7; D might be TRBD2 (5 bases). Germline CDR1 reads MDHEN; CDR2 reads SYDVKM. Trimming cost V 5 bases and J 0 bases, with 11 bases left between them. The CDR3 extends over 14 amino acids. DNA of the CDR3: TGTGCCAGCAGTAATGGCGGGCGCTCCTACGAGCAGTACTTC. It translates to CASSNGGRSYEQYF.

The chain links TRBV7-7 to TRBJ2-1; 8 bases line up with TRBD2. V was clipped by 5 bases and J by 5 bases; unmatched bases: 8. Germline values: CDR1 SSHAT, CDR2 FNYEAQ (reference sequence). This CDR3 has 15 residues. The CDR3 coding sequence is TGTGCCAGCAGCACTGGACTAGCATCTAACAATGAGCAGTTCTTC. It translates to CASSTGLASNNEQFF.

In this sample, this clone turned up a few times. The genes are TRBV5-1 and TRBJ1-1, with unresolved D. The CDR3 has 11 amino acids. The germline V and J ends were trimmed by 2 bases and 9 bases, with 8 bases remaining between them. Germline V lookup: CDR1 SGHRS, CDR2 YFSETQ. CDR3 amino acids: CASSFSGQAFF. CDR3 nucleotide sequence: TGCGCCAGCAGCTTTTCGGGTCAAGCTTTCTTT.

This chain links TRBV7-8 with TRBJ2-7; 7 positions agree with TRBD1. Germline CDR1 SGHVS, CDR2 FQNEAQ. The CDR3 totals 14 residues. V shed 5 bases, J shed 0 bases, and the junction held 4 bases outside the gene matches. The DNA for the CDR3 is TGTGCCAGCAGCCCAAGGGACAGCTCCTACGAGCAGTACTTC. Translated, it gives CASSPRDSSYEQYF. The whole variable domain, remainder taken from reference TRBV7-8 and TRBJ2-7, is GAGVSQSPRYKVAKRGQDVALRCDPISGHVSLFWYQQALGQGPEFLTYFQNEAQLDKSGLPSDRFFAERPEGSVSTLKIQRTQQEDSAVYLCASSPRDSSYEQYFGPGTRLTVT.

The chain is built from TRBV7-2 and TRBJ2-5, with TRBD2 identical over 13 bases. The V and J ends lost 5 bases and 5 bases, in that order; junction bases with no gene match: 11. The CDR3 runs 17 residues. The germline V gene has CDR1 SGHTA and CDR2 FQGNSA. CDR3 residues: CASSPTRGTSGKETQYF. CDR3 sequence (DNA): TGTGCCAGCAGCCCAACCCGCGGGACTAGCGGGAAGGAGACCCAGTACTTC.

This rearrangement joins TRBV4-1 to TRBJ2-1; D perhaps matches TRBD1 (6 bases). The V gene's germline CDR1 is MGHRA and CDR2 YSYEKL. This CDR3 contains 16 residues. V was pared by 6 bases and J by 6 bases, with 21 bases between. The CDR3 sequence is CASSQGTGRAINEQFF. DNA for the CDR3: TGCGCCAGCAGTCAGGGAACAGGGAGAGCTATCAATGAGCAGTTCTTC.

The chain has TRBV5-8 and TRBJ2-7, with 10 bases fitting TRBD2. The CDR3 consists of 16 residues. The ends lost 1 base at V and 2 bases at J; junction bases unmatched: 6. The germline gives CDR1 SGHTS, CDR2 YDEGEE. The CDR3 loop reads CASSLIAGGAPYEQYF. CDR3 coding DNA: TGTGCCAGCAGCTTGATAGCGGGAGGCGCCCCCTACGAGCAGTACTTC. Complete variable domain (other parts from reference TRBV5-8 and TRBJ2-7): EAGVTQSPTHLIKTRGQQATLRCSPISGHTSVYWYQQALGLGLQFLLWYDEGEERNRGNFPPRFSGRQFPNYSSELNVNALELEDSALYLCASSLIAGGAPYEQYFGPGTRLTVT.

The chain has TRBV6-5 and TRBJ1-2; 8 bases line up with TRBD1. The J segment lost 8 bases and the V segment lost 0 bases, leaving 5 bases of the junction unmatched. Germline CDR1 reads MNHEY; CDR2 reads SVGAGI. The CDR3 is 14 residues long. The CDR3 loop is CASSYSGRTGGYTF. The CDR3, as DNA: TGTGCCAGCAGTTACTCGGGGCGGACAGGGGGCTACACCTTC.

V and J are TRBV7-9 and TRBJ2-1; 7 bases align to TRBD2. Germline V lookup: CDR1 SEHNR, CDR2 FQNEAQ (reference sequence). V gave up 4 bases and J gave up 2 bases; unmatched junction bases: 8. This CDR3 spans 16 amino acids. CDR3: CASSSANSGPYNEQFF. DNA of the CDR3: TGTGCCAGCAGCTCAGCCAATAGCGGGCCCTACAATGAGCAGTTCTTC.

The V gene is TRBV18, the J gene TRBJ2-1, with 8 nucleotides matching TRBD2. CDR3 length equals 15 residues. Looked up from germline, CDR1 is KGHSH and CDR2 is LQKENI. Trimming cost V 6 bases and J 5 bases; bases outside gene matches: 9. This CDR3 is CASSTSGSRNNEQFF. CDR3 bases: TGTGCCAGCTCGACGAGCGGGAGTCGGAACAATGAGCAGTTCTTC.

V gene TRBV13 combines with J gene TRBJ2-5; 8 nucleotides line up with TRBD2. V was pared by 5 bases and J by 2 bases, with 10 bases of the junction left unmatched. The CDR3 sequence is 16 residues long. Germline values: CDR1 PRHDT, CDR2 FYEKMQ (reference sequence). The CDR3 protein is CASSAHLGTRQETQYF. CDR3 coding DNA: TGTGCCAGCAGCGCCCACCTCGGGACTAGACAAGAGACCCAGTACTTC.

The chain uses TRBV6-4 and TRBJ2-1; 9 bases match TRBD2. J lost 6 bases, V lost 0 bases, and 6 bases had no gene match. Germline assignment: CDR1 MRHNA and CDR2 SNTAGT. The CDR3 has 16 residues. CDR3 nucleotides: TGTGCCAGCAGTGACTCGAAGGGTAGCGGGAGCAATGAGCAGTTCTTC. Protein sequence: CASSDSKGSGSNEQFF.

J is TRBJ2-5 and V is TRBV2; D is unresolved. This CDR3 contains 15 residues. From germline, CDR1 is SNHLY and CDR2 FYNNEI. Trimming cost V 6 bases and J 5 bases, with 19 bases left between them. CDR3 loop: CASSATSGREETQYF. The CDR3 DNA follows: TGTGCCAGCAGCGCAACTTCGGGTAGAGAGGAGACCCAGTACTTC. The entire variable domain, with the rest obtained from reference TRBV2 and TRBJ2-5, is as follows: EPEVTQTPSHQVTQMGQEVILRCVPISNHLYFYWYRQILGQKVEFLVSFYNNEISEKSEIFDDQFSVERPDGSNFTLKIRSTKLEDSAMYFCASSATSGREETQYFGPGTRLLVL.

The chain employs TRBV10-1 and TRBJ2-1; TRBD1 matches at 8 bases. The CDR3 totals 18 residues. Germline-derived CDR1 and CDR2 are WNHNN and SYGVQD (reference sequence). The V segment lost 3 bases and the J segment 1 base; nucleotides outside the gene matches: 11. In nucleotides, the CDR3 is TGCGCCAGCAGTGACCATTTACTCAGGACAGGGTCCTACAATGAGCAGTTCTTC. It yields the protein CASSDHLLRTGSYNEQFF.

The V call is TRBV7-2, the J call TRBJ2-7; 10 positions match TRBD2. With 1 base clipped from V and 3 bases from J, the junction kept 3 bases outside the gene matches. Germline CDR1 and CDR2: SGHTA and FQGNSA. The CDR3 runs 15 residues. The CDR3 bases are TGTGCCAGCAGCTTAGTAGTAGCGGGAGGCTACGAGCAGTACTTC. Its protein is CASSLVVAGGYEQYF.